The T cell receptor beta chain described here comes from a study of human T cells and chemical hapten exposure. In germline, CDR1 is LGHDT, CDR2 YNNKEL (reference sequence). The CDR3 has 15 residues. Trimming shortened V by 4 bases and J by 0 bases, and 12 bases separated the two germline ends. Regarding time point: patch test 1, 2 weeks after DPC sensitization. Indicated treatment: therapeutic diphenylcyclopropenone sensitization with weekly scalp DPC. Researchers extracted total RNA from unfractionated whole blood. Study observations and caveats: In comparison with controls, expanded TCRs gave rise to a significantly larger number of large CDR3 similarity clusters.

TCRdb itself ran the RACE reads through MiXCR, one entry per CDR3 protein. The sample lists about 340,000 distinct CDR3 sequences, roughly 6.9% seen once, with 7.5% to 8.5% in the top ten. This clonotype showed up many times. Antigen specificity is unknown. The origin of this receptor is a woman aged 18 to 35 with alopecia areata. Some clones in this sample may be carry-over from other donors' samples. J is TRBJ1-2 and V is TRBV3-1; D remains unclear. The source material was whole blood, sampled in connection with sensitization to the hapten diphenylcyclopropenone (DPC). The CDR3 loop reads CASSLQGPANYGYTF. The CDR3, as DNA: TGTGCCAGCAGCCTCCAAGGCCCAGCTAACTATGGCTACACCTTC.